One and the same sample provided the 30 T cell receptor beta chains below, sequenced in a study of CD8+ T cells in alopecia areata. Extracted from the samples, RNA was reverse transcribed into cDNA to serve as the sequencing template. TCRdb keeps only in-frame clones here, not all; method: immunoSEQ multiplex PCR. The sample gives some 220,000 clones, less than 75% of which show up once; around 1.4% is in the top ten. Noted treatment: oral pan-JAK inhibitor, 5-10 mg twice daily. The sequencing used CD4+ T cells sorted from blood, collected at week 4, from a patient treated with tofacitinib. The receptors originated from a human donor with alopecia areata.

The genes are TRBV9 and TRBJ2-5; tentatively, D is TRBD1 (5 bases). The CDR3 extends over 12 amino acids. In germline, CDR1 is SGDLS, CDR2 YYNGEE. Trimming stripped 7 bases from V and 4 bases from J, with 11 bases between. This CDR3 reads CASGSTGETQYF. The CDR3 bases are TGTGCCAGCGGTTCAACAGGAGAGACCCAGTACTTC.

This rearrangement joins TRBV29-1 to TRBJ1-1, with 8 bases matching TRBD1. V lost 6 bases to trimming and J lost 4 bases; unmatched junction nucleotides: 7. In germline, CDR1 is SQVTM, CDR2 ANQGSEA. CDR3 length: 13 residues. The CDR3 loop reads CSVRTGLVTEAFF. The CDR3, as DNA: TGCAGCGTACGGACAGGGCTCGTCACTGAAGCTTTCTTT.

This chain joins TRBV19 and TRBJ1-2; 7 nucleotides agree with TRBD1. V lost 6 bases, J lost 4 bases, and 11 bases stayed unmatched. Germline V lookup: CDR1 LNHDA, CDR2 SQIVND (reference sequence). This CDR3 is 15 amino acids long. This chain's CDR3 is CASSRDSVTFYGYTF. The CDR3 coding sequence is TGTGCCAGTAGCCGGGACAGTGTTACTTTCTATGGCTACACCTTC.

This clone appeared a few times. The chain uses TRBV19 and TRBJ2-1; weak D call: TRBD2 (6 bases). Germline-derived CDR1 and CDR2 are LNHDA and SQIVND (reference sequence). This CDR3 is 13 amino acids long. V was pared by 3 bases and J by 9 bases, with 12 bases between. CDR3 bases: TGTGCCAGTAGTATTAAACTAGCTGGTGAGCAGTTCTTC. As protein: CASSIKLAGEQFF.

V and J are TRBV7-2 and TRBJ2-5; tentative D call: TRBD1 (5 bases). There are 15 residues in the CDR3. Germline V CDR1 and CDR2: SGHTA, FQGNSA. Trimming removed 6 bases from V and 1 base from J, with 15 bases in between. The CDR3 loop reads CASSPTWGSQETQYF. As DNA, the CDR3 is TGTGCCAGCAGTCCCACTTGGGGCAGCCAAGAGACCCAGTACTTC. Full variable domain (missing parts from reference TRBV7-2 and TRBJ2-5): GAGVSQSPSNKVTEKGKDVELRCDPISGHTALYWYRQSLGQGLEFLIYFQGNSAPDKSGLPSDRFSAERTGGSVSTLTIQRTQQEDSAVYLCASSPTWGSQETQYFGPGTRLLVL.

The table lists this clone with a few counts. The genes are TRBV19 and TRBJ2-3; TRBD2 is a possible D gene (6 bases). The CDR3 has 17 residues. The V end lost 4 bases, the J end lost 0 bases, and 17 bases lay between the germline ends. From germline, CDR1 is LNHDA and CDR2 SQIVND (reference sequence). Here the CDR3 reads CASSKGGGALSTDTQYF. The CDR3 bases are TGTGCCAGTAGTAAGGGAGGAGGGGCCCTTAGCACAGATACGCAGTATTTT.

The gene calls are TRBV4-3 and TRBJ1-6, with a tentative D call TRBD1 (5 bases). Deletions cut 0 bases from V and 6 bases from J, with 15 bases between. The germline V gene has CDR1 LGHNA and CDR2 YSLEER. The CDR3 covers 17 residues. DNA for the CDR3: TGCGCCAGCAGCCAAGATTGGGGGAGGACGGCTAATTCACCCCTCCACTTT. Translated, it gives CASSQDWGRTANSPLHF.

A few counts support this clone. The chain uses TRBV30 and TRBJ1-4; the match to TRBD1 covers 7 bases. CDR1 is GTSNPN, CDR2 SVGIG, per germline (reference sequence). Trimming removed 0 bases from V and 8 bases from J; junction bases left unmatched: 3. This CDR3 contains 13 residues. CDR3 nucleotide sequence: TGTGCCTGGAGTGTACAGGGGAAAGAAAAACTGTTTTTT. Translation: CAWSVQGKEKLFF.

The V call is TRBV9, the J call TRBJ2-5; the D is unclear. Trimming took off 3 bases at V and 5 bases at J, with 8 bases between the two ends. CDR1 and CDR2 from the germline V gene are SGDLS and YYNGEE. CDR3 length equals 12 residues. The CDR3: CASSGVGETQYF. In DNA form, the CDR3 reads TGTGCCAGCAGCGGGGTGGGGGAGACCCAGTACTTC.

The sample holds a few counts of this clone. The V call is TRBV9, the J call TRBJ1-4; 8 bases match TRBD1. This CDR3 region has 14 residues. The J segment lost 8 bases and the V segment lost 3 bases, leaving 6 bases of the junction unmatched. The V gene's germline CDR1 is SGDLS and CDR2 YYNGEE. The CDR3 coding sequence is TGTGCCAGCAGCGCAAACAGGGGGAGAGAAAAACTGTTTTTT. Encoded protein: CASSANRGREKLFF.

This clone was counted a few times. The rearrangement joins TRBV2 to TRBJ1-2; 9 bases align to TRBD1. The CDR3 length is 13 residues. Germline CDR1 reads SNHLY; CDR2 reads FYNNEI. The trim removed 6 bases at V and 5 bases at J, leaving 4 bases unmatched. The CDR3 sequence is CASRRTGEYGYTF. In DNA, the CDR3 is TGTGCCAGCAGGCGGACAGGGGAATATGGCTACACCTTC.

This clone was counted between two and nine times. The rearrangement uses TRBV30 and TRBJ2-7; tentatively, D is TRBD1 (6 bases). The V and J ends lost 3 bases and 6 bases respectively, with 9 bases between them. The CDR3 is made up of 11 amino acids. CDR1 is GTSNPN and CDR2 is SVGIG in the germline V gene (reference sequence). CDR3 sequence (DNA): TGTGCCTGGAGGACAGGCCGCGAGCAGTACTTC. The encoded protein is CAWRTGREQYF.

The chain recombines TRBV5-1 with TRBJ2-6, with D unresolved. Trimming left V 0 bases short and J 2 bases short, with 6 bases between. Per the germline V gene, CDR1 is SGHRS and CDR2 is YFSETQ. The CDR3 totals 15 residues. The CDR3 reads CASSLGTAGANVLTF. The DNA of the CDR3 is TGCGCCAGCAGCTTGGGCACAGCTGGGGCCAACGTCCTGACTTTC.

The genes are TRBV6-1 and TRBJ1-5; 9 bases match TRBD1. The CDR3 has 15 amino acids. The germline CDR1 and CDR2 sequences are MNHNS and SASEGT. After removal of 8 bases from V and 3 bases from J, the junction contained 8 bases not matched to a gene. CDR3 nucleotides: TGTGCCAGCCGGAGGGGACAGGGCTACAATCAGCCCCAGCATTTT. Residues: CASRRGQGYNQPQHF.

Notes on this clone: Other DNA sequences within the sample encode an identical CDR3. The V gene is TRBV30, the J gene TRBJ1-5; D not certain. CDR3 length: 13 residues. The V and J ends lost 0 bases and 5 bases respectively, with 8 bases between them. The germline gives CDR1 GTSNPN, CDR2 SVGIG (reference sequence). The CDR3 DNA reads TGTGCCTGGAGTGTGAGTGGGGATCAGCCCCAGCATTTT. Its translation is CAWSVSGDQPQHF. Looking up the rest from reference TRBV30 and TRBJ1-5 gives the full variable domain: SQTIHQWPATLVQPVGSPLSLECTVEGTSNPNLYWYRQAAGRGLQLLFYSVGIGQISSEVPQNLSASRPQDRQFILSSKKLLLSDSGFYLCAWSVSGDQPQHFGDGTRLSIL.

The chain is built from TRBV19 and TRBJ1-2; possibly TRBD1 for D (5 bases). V was cut by 3 bases and J by 8 bases, with 16 bases left in between. CDR1 LNHDA and CDR2 SQIVND come from the germline V gene (reference sequence). The CDR3 contains 14 residues. In DNA form, the CDR3 reads TGTGCCAGTAGTATCTTCCCAGGGCCCCAGGGCTACACCTTC. This gives the protein CASSIFPGPQGYTF.

The V and J genes are TRBV14 and TRBJ2-7, with TRBD1 matching 8 bases. The CDR3 totals 15 residues. Looked up from germline, CDR1 is SGHDN and CDR2 is FVKESK. The V and J ends lost 1 base and 4 bases, in that order; junction bases with no gene match: 6. The CDR3 protein is CASSQARDRQYEQYF. As DNA, the CDR3 is TGTGCCAGCAGCCAAGCTCGGGACAGGCAATACGAGCAGTACTTC.

The chain combines TRBV30 with TRBJ1-2, with D unresolved. Trimming took 3 bases from V and 8 from J, leaving 22 bases between them. The CDR3 covers 15 residues. Germline values: CDR1 GTSNPN, CDR2 SVGIG (reference sequence). The CDR3 loop is CAWSPRGEEVIGYTF. CDR3 in DNA: TGTGCCTGGAGCCCCCGGGGAGAAGAGGTAATAGGCTACACCTTC.

The CDR3 DNA follows: TGTGCCAGCAGTTTCGTGGGAACAGATACGCAGTATTTT. Its protein product is CASSFVGTDTQYF. This chain joins TRBV27 and TRBJ2-3; D is unclear. The CDR3 sequence is 13 residues long. Germline V gene data show CDR1 as MNHEY and CDR2 as SMNVEV (reference sequence). Trimming took 3 bases from V and 3 from J, leaving 7 bases between them.

There are a few counts of this clone. The rearrangement uses TRBV6-1 and TRBJ2-4; weak D call: TRBD2 (6 bases). Per the germline V gene, CDR1 is MNHNS and CDR2 is SASEGT. The CDR3 is 14 amino acids. Deletions cut 7 bases from V and 6 bases from J, with 16 bases between. Written as DNA, the CDR3 is TGTGCCAGCAAAGAGGGCAGGAGGGTAAACATTCAGTACTTC. It is translated as CASKEGRRVNIQYF.

The chain joins TRBV2 to TRBJ2-2; TRBD1 might be the D (5 bases). The V end lost 4 bases, the J end lost 3 bases, and 9 bases lay between the germline ends. The germline V gene has CDR1 SNHLY and CDR2 FYNNEI. The CDR3 extends over 14 amino acids. This chain's CDR3 is CASSVFRDTGELFF. DNA of the CDR3: TGTGCCAGCAGTGTTTTCAGGGACACCGGGGAGCTGTTTTTT.

The V and J genes are TRBV6-5 and TRBJ2-3, with TRBD1 as a possible D gene (6 bases). The CDR3 extends over 14 amino acids. CDR1 is MNHEY, CDR2 SVGAGI, per germline. Trimming stripped 5 bases from V and 4 bases from J, with 13 bases between. CDR3: CASSRGQTADTQYF. Written as DNA, the CDR3 is TGTGCCAGCAGTCGCGGACAGACGGCAGATACGCAGTATTTT.

This clone was counted only a few times. The V gene is TRBV6-6, the J gene TRBJ1-6; no firm D call. Germline V gene lookup returns CDR1 MNHNY and CDR2 SVGAGI (reference sequence). Deletions cut 6 bases from V and 7 bases from J, with 16 bases between. CDR3 length: 15 amino acids. CDR3 protein: CASRPRPEPNSPLHF. The DNA of the CDR3 is TGTGCCAGCAGGCCACGCCCGGAACCCAATTCACCCCTCCACTTT.

The chain carries TRBV29-1 and TRBJ2-1; 8 nucleotides match TRBD2. This CDR3 is built from 15 residues. Germline CDR1 is SQVTM and CDR2 is ANQGSEA. J was trimmed by 8 bases and V by 4 bases; bases with no gene match: 13. CDR3 DNA sequence: TGCAGCGTTGGCGTCGGGCGGGGGGTGTCGGATGAGCAGTTCTTC. Its translation is CSVGVGRGVSDEQFF.

This chain links TRBV9 with TRBJ1-2, with D tentatively TRBD1 (5 bases). This CDR3 is 15 amino acids long. CDR1 and CDR2 (germline): SGDLS, YYNGEE. The V end lost 3 bases, the J end lost 8 bases, and 20 bases lay between the germline ends. CDR3 sequence: CASSGAGSGTTGYTF. DNA of the CDR3: TGTGCCAGCAGCGGGGCCGGATCAGGGACTACGGGCTACACCTTC.

The V call is TRBV29-1, the J call TRBJ1-5; possibly TRBD1 for D (5 bases). Germline V gene lookup returns CDR1 SQVTM and CDR2 ANQGSEA. The CDR3 loop spans 14 amino acids. Trimming removed 7 bases from V and 2 bases from J, with 15 bases in between. Written as DNA, the CDR3 is TGCAGCGACTTACGACAGTTGGGCAATCAGCCCCAGCATTTT. This translates into CSDLRQLGNQPQHF.

CDR3 DNA: TGCAGCGTCTTCCAGGATGGCTACACCTTC. Its protein is CSVFQDGYTF. The chain uses TRBV29-1 and TRBJ1-2; D unresolved. With 6 bases removed from V and 6 bases from J, the gap between germline ends came to 8 bases. The CDR3 consists of 10 residues. The V gene's germline CDR1 is SQVTM and CDR2 ANQGSEA.

This clone came up many times. The chain joins TRBV6-4 to TRBJ2-6; TRBD2 is a possible D gene (5 bases). Germline V gene sequence: CDR1 MRHNA, CDR2 SNTAGT. The CDR3 runs to 15 residues. Deletions cut 3 bases from V and 0 bases from J, with 6 bases between. CDR3 protein: CASSERDSGANVLTF. In nucleotides, the CDR3 is TGTGCCAGCAGTGAACGGGACTCTGGGGCCAACGTCCTGACTTTC.

The chain links TRBV25-1 to TRBJ2-1, with a tentative D call TRBD2 (6 bases). Germline CDR1 MGHDK, CDR2 SYGVNS. V lost 3 bases and J 8 bases, leaving 11 bases between the germline ends. CDR3 length: 13 residues. The CDR3 here is CASSEPGEHEQFF. In nucleotides, the CDR3 is TGTGCCAGCAGTGAGCCGGGGGAGCATGAGCAGTTCTTC.

The chain combines TRBV5-1 with TRBJ1-2, with 8 nucleotides matching TRBD1. V lost 2 bases and J lost 9; bases outside the gene matches: 9. The germline V gene has CDR1 SGHRS and CDR2 YFSETQ. The CDR3 runs to 14 residues. The CDR3, as DNA: TGCGCCAGCAGCTTAAACAACGGACAGGGTAGCTACACCTTC. Its protein product is CASSLNNGQGSYTF.